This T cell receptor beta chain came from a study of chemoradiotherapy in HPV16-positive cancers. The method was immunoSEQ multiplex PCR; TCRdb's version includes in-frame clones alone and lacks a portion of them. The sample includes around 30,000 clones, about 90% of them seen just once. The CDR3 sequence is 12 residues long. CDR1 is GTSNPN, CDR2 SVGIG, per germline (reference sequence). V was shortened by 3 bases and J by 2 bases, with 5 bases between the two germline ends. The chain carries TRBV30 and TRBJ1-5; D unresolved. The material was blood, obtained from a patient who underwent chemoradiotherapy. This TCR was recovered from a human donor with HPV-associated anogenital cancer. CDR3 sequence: CAWREGNQPQHF. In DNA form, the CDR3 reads TGTGCCTGGAGGGAGGGCAATCAGCCCCAGCATTTT.